Below, 19 T cell receptor beta chains from the same sample are listed, as sequenced in a study of blood T cells in healthy people across ages. With a J-beta primer mix and a sample-barcoded 5' primer, a second PCR ran about 6 to 11 cycles. One entry per CDR3 protein, called by TCRdb with MiXCR from the 5' RACE reads. The sample holds fewer than 1.5 million distinct CDR3 sequences; approximately 40% are singletons and the top ten take 7.9%. Sequencing was done on a sample of blood. The origin of the receptors is a woman between 18 and 29 years old in good health.

The CDR3 loop reads CASSSGEGGYTF. CDR3 DNA sequence: TGTGCCAGCAGTTCAGGGGAAGGGGGCTACACCTTC. The rearrangement uses TRBV27 and TRBJ1-2; a weak D match, TRBD1 (6 bases). The CDR3 runs 12 residues. Germline V gene data show CDR1 as MNHEY and CDR2 as SMNVEV (reference sequence). Trimming removed 4 bases at V and 8 bases at J, with 11 bases between.

This clonotype has just one count. The chain employs TRBV10-2 and TRBJ2-3; D gene ambiguous. Trimming stripped 3 bases from V and 4 bases from J, with 11 bases between. The CDR3 sequence is 14 residues long. Germline loops: CDR1 WSHSY, CDR2 SAAADI. The CDR3 region is CASSEWRSPDTQYF. In DNA form, the CDR3 reads TGCGCCAGCAGTGAATGGCGGAGTCCAGATACGCAGTATTTT.

In its sample, this clonotype was seen a few times. The chain carries TRBV7-2 and TRBJ2-1; tentatively, D is TRBD2 (6 bases). Germline loops: CDR1 SGHTA, CDR2 FQGNSA. The CDR3 has 13 residues. The V end was cut by 6 bases, the J end by 6 bases, with 12 bases between. Here the CDR3 DNA reads TGTGCCAGCAGTGGGGACGGGGGCAATGAGCAGTTCTTC. Translated: CASSGDGGNEQFF.

The V gene is TRBV7-2, the J gene TRBJ2-4, with 9 bases lining up with TRBD1. The J call is in doubt because the DNA end fits TRBJ2-7 better. CDR3 length: 15 amino acids. CDR1 SGHTA and CDR2 FQGNSA come from the germline V gene. This CDR3 is CASSFSGTGTYEQYF. The CDR3 coding sequence is TGTGCCAGCAGCTTCTCAGGGACAGGGACCTACGAGCAGTACTTC.

Only a few counts were recorded for this clonotype. The chain has TRBV5-1 and TRBJ2-1, with 11 bases lining up with TRBD2. CDR1 is SGHRS, CDR2 YFSETQ, per germline. V was pared by 4 bases and J by 5 bases, with 8 bases of the junction left unmatched. The CDR3 is made up of 16 amino acids. The CDR3 sequence: CASSPGGTSGHNEQFF. DNA of the CDR3: TGCGCCAGCAGCCCAGGTGGGACTAGCGGTCACAATGAGCAGTTCTTC.

This clonotype showed up just a few times. V usage is TRBV6-1 and J usage is TRBJ1-1; 7 bases are a match to TRBD1. With 7 bases clipped from V and 5 bases from J, the junction kept 13 bases outside the gene matches. This CDR3 spans 15 amino acids. Germline V gives CDR1 MNHNS, CDR2 SASEGT. Written as DNA, the CDR3 is TGTGCCAGCACCCACCAGGGGGATATCGGGACTGAAGCTTTCTTT. The encoded protein is CASTHQGDIGTEAFF.

This chain uses TRBV11-2 with TRBJ2-5; 7 bases are shared with TRBD1. After removal of 5 bases from V and 7 bases from J, the junction contained 10 bases not matched to a gene. The CDR3 loop spans 14 amino acids. The germline V gene has CDR1 SGHAT and CDR2 FQNNGV. CDR3 sequence (DNA): TGTGCCAGCAGCCAACAGACAGGGAAGGCGACCCAGTACTTC. It is translated as CASSQQTGKATQYF.

J is TRBJ2-7 and V is TRBV7-2; 7 nucleotides agree with TRBD2. Germline V gene sequence: CDR1 SGHTA, CDR2 FQGNSA. CDR3 size: 14 residues. Germline trimming cut 3 bases from V and 9 bases from J; bases unmatched to any gene: 11. CDR3 DNA sequence: TGTGCCAGCAGCTTGGTCTTGTCCCTAGCGGCGCAGTACTTC. It yields the protein CASSLVLSLAAQYF.

This clonotype appeared a single time. The V and J genes are TRBV25-1 and TRBJ1-3; the D gene is possibly TRBD1 (6 bases). This CDR3 contains 14 residues. Germline V lookup: CDR1 MGHDK, CDR2 SYGVNS. Trimming stripped 3 bases from V and 3 bases from J, with 9 bases between. The CDR3 DNA sequence: TGTGCCAGCAGTGAGGGGGGGCGTGGAAACACCATATATTTT. It is translated as CASSEGGRGNTIYF.

The chain employs TRBV5-1 and TRBJ2-7; TRBD2 matches at 12 bases. V gave up 3 bases and J gave up 3 bases; unmatched junction bases: 4. This CDR3 is 15 amino acids long. Germline CDR1 is SGHRS and CDR2 is YFSETQ. The CDR3 bases are TGCGCCAGCAGCTGGGGACTAGCGGGTAACTACGAGCAGTACTTC. Encoded protein: CASSWGLAGNYEQYF.

In this sample, this clonotype turned up many times. V gene TRBV29-1 combines with J gene TRBJ2-7; 10 nucleotides match TRBD2. CDR3 length: 13 residues. Germline loops: CDR1 SQVTM, CDR2 ANQGSEA. Germline trimming cut 6 bases from V and 3 bases from J; bases unmatched to any gene: 5. The CDR3 DNA follows: TGCAGCGTGGCCCCTAGCGGGAGCTACGAGCAGTACTTC. Its protein is CSVAPSGSYEQYF.

The rearrangement uses TRBV5-1 and TRBJ2-5; 9 nucleotides agree with TRBD1. Germline-derived CDR1 and CDR2 are SGHRS and YFSETQ. The V gene end was trimmed by 3 bases and the J gene end by 4 bases; junction bases not matched to a gene: 7. The CDR3 loop spans 15 amino acids. The CDR3 here is CASSWGTGKGETQYF. In nucleotides, the CDR3 is TGCGCCAGCAGCTGGGGGACAGGGAAAGGAGAGACCCAGTACTTC.

This chain joins TRBV5-5 and TRBJ1-2; D may be TRBD1 (6 bases). Germline V gene data show CDR1 as SGHKS and CDR2 as YYEKEE (reference sequence). Trimming cost V 1 base and J 4 bases, with 14 bases left between them. The CDR3 extends over 15 amino acids. The CDR3 loop reads CASSLSPGEAYGYTF. The CDR3 region has the DNA TGTGCCAGCAGCTTGAGTCCAGGGGAAGCCTATGGCTACACCTTC.

The chain couples TRBV10-2 to TRBJ2-1, with TRBD2 matching over 7 bases. Trimming removed 10 bases from V and 6 bases from J; junction bases left unmatched: 9. The germline CDR1 and CDR2 sequences are WSHSY and SAAADI. CDR3 length: 13 residues. CDR3 DNA: TGCGCCATATCCGGGACTACCGCCAATGAGCAGTTCTTC. As protein: CAISGTTANEQFF.

The rearrangement joins TRBV15 to TRBJ1-1; 7 bases fit TRBD1. Germline V lookup: CDR1 LNHNV, CDR2 YYDKDF (reference sequence). The V and J ends lost 1 base and 0 bases, in that order; junction bases with no gene match: 5. This CDR3 has 16 residues. DNA for the CDR3: TGTGCCACCAGCAGAGGGGACAGCGGGATGAACACTGAAGCTTTCTTT. It specifies CATSRGDSGMNTEAFF.

This clonotype has only a few counts. The gene calls are TRBV27 and TRBJ1-2, with D possibly matching TRBD1 (6 bases). V was pared by 3 bases and J by 4 bases, with 15 bases between. CDR3 size: 15 residues. The V gene's germline CDR1 is MNHEY and CDR2 SMNVEV (reference sequence). The CDR3 region has the DNA TGTGCCAGCAGTTTCGGAGGGGGAGACCTCTATGGCTACACCTTC. It is translated as CASSFGGGDLYGYTF.

The J gene is TRBJ1-2, the V gene TRBV4-1; D is unresolved. Per germline, CDR1 MGHRA and CDR2 YSYEKL. The CDR3 is 13 amino acids. The V end was cut by 5 bases, the J end by 2 bases, with 9 bases between. For the CDR3, the DNA is TGCGCCAGCAGCTCGGCGGACAACTATGGCTACACCTTC. Its translation is CASSSADNYGYTF.

The gene calls are TRBV28 and TRBJ2-1, with D perhaps matching TRBD2 (6 bases). V lost 6 bases, J lost 10 bases, and 13 bases lay in between. The CDR3 has 12 residues. CDR1 is MDHEN and CDR2 is SYDVKM in the germline V gene. CDR3 DNA sequence: TGTGCCAGCAGCACGGCCGGGAGAGAGCAGTTCTTC. Translation: CASSTAGREQFF.

The chain has TRBV12-5 and TRBJ2-1; D is perhaps TRBD1 (6 bases). This CDR3 region has 14 residues. The V and J ends lost 7 bases and 9 bases respectively, with 19 bases between them. Germline lookup yields CDR1 LGHNT and CDR2 FRNRAP. The CDR3 spells CASAQGLQLGEQFF. The CDR3 DNA sequence: TGTGCTAGTGCCCAGGGGTTGCAGTTAGGTGAGCAGTTCTTC.